These T cell receptor beta chains were read from a single sample in a study of cytomegalovirus exposure and HLA in healthy donors. The protocol was immunoSEQ multiplex PCR, while the TCRdb copy is restricted to in-frame clones and leaves out a portion. The repertoire holds about 210,000 clones, with over 60% as singletons. Sequences were obtained from PBMCs. These receptors were taken from a male donor in good health and CMV-seronegative. CDR3s leave out the opening cysteine and the closing phenylalanine or tryptophan.

CDR3aa: ASSPDGVLYGYT; v_gene: TRBV27; len: 12; j_gene: TRBJ1-2
CDR3aa: ASSLGTGREKLF; v_gene: TRBV7-9; len: 12; j_gene: TRBJ1-4
CDR3aa: ASSPTGLSGNTIY; v_gene: TRBV5-1; len: 13; j_gene: TRBJ1-3
CDR3aa: ASSFLAGGTDTQY; v_gene: TRBV28; len: 13; j_gene: TRBJ2-3
CDR3aa: ASTDRRRDTEAF; v_gene: TRBV12-5; len: 12; j_gene: TRBJ1-1
CDR3aa: AISESGPMNTEAF; v_gene: TRBV10-3; len: 13; j_gene: TRBJ1-1
CDR3aa: ASSLPSSGNTIY; v_gene: TRBV7-9; len: 12; j_gene: TRBJ1-3
CDR3aa: ASSQGGILF; v_gene: TRBV14; len: 9; j_gene: TRBJ1-4
CDR3aa: ASSPTGDNEQF; v_gene: TRBV18; len: 11; j_gene: TRBJ2-1
CDR3aa: ASSRTGGQPQH; v_gene: TRBV6-4; len: 11; j_gene: TRBJ1-5
CDR3aa: AISEEGAVNSPLH; v_gene: TRBV10-3; len: 13; j_gene: TRBJ1-6
CDR3aa: ASSYSRDFYEQY; v_gene: TRBV6-6; len: 12; j_gene: TRBJ2-7
CDR3aa: ASSLRGTGGIVVDTQY; v_gene: TRBV7-2; len: 16; j_gene: TRBJ2-3
CDR3aa: ASSQVGVETQY; v_gene: TRBV4-3; len: 11; j_gene: TRBJ2-5
CDR3aa: ASSLGGDGQGLYT; v_gene: TRBV27; len: 13; j_gene: TRBJ1-2
CDR3aa: ASRPGQGGYEQY; v_gene: TRBV27; len: 12; j_gene: TRBJ2-7
CDR3aa: ASSFNSNQPQH; v_gene: TRBV27; len: 11; j_gene: TRBJ1-5
CDR3aa: AISPGQGTGANVLT; v_gene: TRBV10-3; len: 14; j_gene: TRBJ2-6
CDR3aa: ASSQGTSGRSAYEQY; v_gene: TRBV28; len: 15; j_gene: TRBJ2-7
CDR3aa: ASSYAGVNQPQH; v_gene: TRBV6-6; len: 12; j_gene: TRBJ1-5
CDR3aa: ASSFFTDTQY; v_gene: TRBV7-2; len: 10; j_gene: TRBJ2-3
CDR3aa: ASSQGTSGFYNEQF; v_gene: TRBV4-3; len: 14; j_gene: TRBJ2-1
CDR3aa: ASSLVQGAAF; v_gene: TRBV7-2; len: 10; j_gene: TRBJ1-1
CDR3aa: ASSQNQGSFYEAF; v_gene: TRBV4-3; len: 13; j_gene: TRBJ1-1
CDR3aa: ATRSGGAYNEQF; v_gene: TRBV2; len: 12; j_gene: TRBJ2-1
CDR3aa: ASRAPEGYGYT; v_gene: TRBV2; len: 11; j_gene: TRBJ1-2
CDR3aa: ASSAGHLREQY; v_gene: TRBV9; len: 11; j_gene: TRBJ2-7
CDR3aa: ASSFRGLSRNTGELF; v_gene: TRBV7-3; len: 15; j_gene: TRBJ2-2
CDR3aa: SVDWARQGTSEQY; v_gene: TRBV29-1; len: 13; j_gene: TRBJ2-7
CDR3aa: ASSGGGQETQY; v_gene: TRBV9; len: 11; j_gene: TRBJ2-5
CDR3aa: ASSAGTSGTYSYNEQF; v_gene: TRBV28; len: 16; j_gene: TRBJ2-1
CDR3aa: AISRLAGTEETQY; v_gene: TRBV10-3; len: 13; j_gene: TRBJ2-5
CDR3aa: ASKWSGANYGYT; v_gene: TRBV10-2; len: 12; j_gene: TRBJ1-2
CDR3aa: ASSLAGSGNTIY; v_gene: TRBV7-2; len: 12; j_gene: TRBJ1-3
CDR3aa: ASTQEEGGPGDTQY; v_gene: TRBV27; len: 14; j_gene: TRBJ2-3
CDR3aa: ASSPQTSTDTQY; v_gene: TRBV7-8; len: 12; j_gene: TRBJ2-3
CDR3aa: ASSLGLAESTDTQY; v_gene: TRBV5-1; len: 14; j_gene: TRBJ2-3
CDR3aa: ASSEALGELFGYT; v_gene: TRBV6-1; len: 13; j_gene: TRBJ1-2
CDR3aa: ASSQSGQGTGNYGYT; v_gene: TRBV4-1; len: 15; j_gene: TRBJ1-2
CDR3aa: ASSFNRGRVIDEQY; v_gene: TRBV5-1; len: 14; j_gene: -
CDR3aa: ASSVGASGTYNEQF; v_gene: TRBV9; len: 14; j_gene: TRBJ2-1
CDR3aa: ASSWTNLAKNIQY; v_gene: TRBV28; len: 13; j_gene: TRBJ2-4